This T cell receptor (beta chain) was identified in a study of blood T cell repertoires in COVID-19. V shed 4 bases and J 1 base; nucleotides not matched to a gene: 12. The CDR3 is made up of 18 amino acids. Germline V gene data show CDR1 as SGHTA and CDR2 as FQGNSA. Clones were read by immunoSEQ multiplex PCR, and TCRdb kept only the in-frame ones, dropping some. This table holds a few hundred thousand clones, 92% found once. The clonotype comes from a woman under 40 who had recovered from COVID-19. Sequenced: PBMCs or T cells enriched from blood (not recorded which). V gene TRBV7-2 combines with J gene TRBJ2-7; 11 bases are a match to TRBD2. The CDR3 loop is CASSSALRLAGRSYEQYF. DNA for the CDR3: TGTGCCAGCAGCTCAGCCCTTAGACTAGCGGGGCGATCCTACGAGCAGTACTTC.